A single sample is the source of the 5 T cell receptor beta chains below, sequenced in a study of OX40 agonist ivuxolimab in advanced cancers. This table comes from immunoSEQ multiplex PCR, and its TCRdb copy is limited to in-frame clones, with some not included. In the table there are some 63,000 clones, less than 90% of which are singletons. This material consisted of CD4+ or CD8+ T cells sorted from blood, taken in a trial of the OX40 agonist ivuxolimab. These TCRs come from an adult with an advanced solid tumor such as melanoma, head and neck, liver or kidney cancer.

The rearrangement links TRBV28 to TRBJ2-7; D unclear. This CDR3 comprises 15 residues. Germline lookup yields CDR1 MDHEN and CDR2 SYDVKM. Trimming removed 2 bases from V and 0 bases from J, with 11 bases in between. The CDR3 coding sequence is TGTGCCAGCAGTTTAATGCAGGAGAGCTCCTACGAGCAGTACTTC. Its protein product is CASSLMQESSYEQYF.

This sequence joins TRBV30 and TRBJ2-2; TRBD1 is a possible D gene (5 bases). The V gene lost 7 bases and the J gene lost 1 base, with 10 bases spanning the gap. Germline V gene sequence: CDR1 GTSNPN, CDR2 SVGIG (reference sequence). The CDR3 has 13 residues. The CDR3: CASTARNTGELFF. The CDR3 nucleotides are TGTGCCTCGACAGCTCGGAACACCGGGGAGCTGTTTTTT.

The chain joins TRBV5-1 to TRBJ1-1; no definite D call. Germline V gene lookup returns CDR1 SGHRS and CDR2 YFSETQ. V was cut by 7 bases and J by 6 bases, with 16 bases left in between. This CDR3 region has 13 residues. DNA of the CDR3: TGCGCCAGCGCGGAAAGTTTCAACGCTGAAGCTTTCTTT. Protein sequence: CASAESFNAEAFF.

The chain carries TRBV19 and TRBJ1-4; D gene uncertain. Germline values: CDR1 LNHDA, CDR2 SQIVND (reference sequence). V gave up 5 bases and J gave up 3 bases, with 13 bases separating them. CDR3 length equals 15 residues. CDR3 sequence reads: CASSPGLRANEKLFF. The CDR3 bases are TGTGCCAGTAGTCCCGGACTTCGGGCTAATGAAAAACTGTTTTTT.

The CDR3 is CAWSRGRDNEQYF. The CDR3, as DNA: TGTGCCTGGTCACGAGGCAGGGACAACGAGCAGTACTTC. This chain uses TRBV30 with TRBJ2-7; D is perhaps TRBD1 (6 bases). The V gene's germline CDR1 is GTSNPN and CDR2 SVGIG (reference sequence). CDR3 length: 13 residues. Trimming removed 5 bases at V and 5 bases at J, with 16 bases between.